The clone carrying this T cell receptor beta chain has a count of ten or more. Its antigen is still unknown. These data are taken from a study of T cell repertoires in cytomegalovirus infection. Study context: An indication of both CMV infection and matching HLA type came from public TCR beta signatures.

The study, taken as a whole, reports: CMV-specific HLA-C-restricted TCR beta clonotypes dominated the ex vivo response. The study identified carriers of CMV plus the relevant HLA from cumulative public TCR beta family frequency.

CDR3 length: 14 amino acids. V was clipped by 9 bases and J by 2 bases; unmatched bases: 6. Germline loops: CDR1 MDHEN, CDR2 SYDVKM. TCRdb used MiXCR to reprocess the reads, holding one entry per CDR3 protein. Of hundreds of thousands of distinct CDR3 sequences listed, about 11% were seen once; the top ten hold roughly 10%. The chain carries TRBV28 and TRBJ2-5, with 10 bases identical to TRBD2. This clonotype was sampled from a human donor in good health (CMV status not recorded). Some clones in this sample may be carry-over from other donors' samples. The sequencing sample was made of PBMCs. CDR3 in amino acids: CASSGTSVQETQYF. The CDR3 region has the DNA TGTGCCAGTTCCGGGACTAGCGTTCAAGAGACCCAGTACTTC.